This record covers a single T cell receptor beta chain. What it recognizes is unknown. TCRdb reprocessed the 5' RACE reads with MiXCR, giving one entry per CDR3 protein. Of approximately 60,000 distinct CDR3 sequences in the sample, over 7.5% were seen once. This record comes from a study of T-cell memory formation after mild COVID-19. Notes on the study in general: Clones contracting day 15 to 85 were balanced CD4/CD8; later expanders leaned CD4+. The authors left the SARS-CoV-2 specificity of second-wave clones peaking on day 37 unconfirmed.

This TCR was sampled from a man younger than 35 who had mild COVID-19 (a few samples of this study predate the infection). Cell type and time point are not known. What was sequenced was PBMCs or a T cell subset sorted from them (not recorded which).

The CDR3 loop is CSAGDSRLLGGAFF. As DNA, the CDR3 is TGCAGTGCGGGAGACAGCCGATTACTTGGGGGAGCTTTCTTT. The rearrangement links TRBV20-1 to TRBJ1-1, with D perhaps matching TRBD1 (5 bases). This CDR3 region has 14 residues. The germline V and J ends were trimmed by 6 bases and 10 bases, with 24 bases remaining between them. Germline values: CDR1 DFQATT, CDR2 SNEGSKA (reference sequence).